These 21 T cell receptor beta chains were sequenced from one sample in a study of cytomegalovirus exposure and HLA in healthy donors. 60 Vbeta and 13 Jbeta primers were used in PCR. Some clones are missing from TCRdb's copy, which holds only in-frame ones; the method was immunoSEQ multiplex PCR. The data hold about 200,000 clones, with about four fifths observed a single time. Sequencing was performed on PBMCs. These receptors were collected from a woman aged 45-65 years in good health and CMV-seronegative.

This clone was counted a single time. The chain recombines TRBV18 with TRBJ1-6, with 7 nucleotides matching TRBD1. V dropped 3 bases and J dropped 10; count of bases not matched to a gene: 9. The CDR3 is 15 amino acids. The germline V gene encodes CDR1 KGHSH and CDR2 LQKENI. DNA for the CDR3: TGTGCCAGCTCACCTAATACAGGGACAGACTCACCCCTCCACTTT. This translates into CASSPNTGTDSPLHF.

J is TRBJ2-1 and V is TRBV5-4, with no clear D. This CDR3 region has 13 residues. Germline assignment: CDR1 SGHNT and CDR2 YYREEE (reference sequence). V was clipped by 4 bases and J by 4 bases, with 9 bases between them. The CDR3 sequence is CASSETRYNEQFF. The CDR3 DNA is TGTGCCAGCAGCGAGACTCGTTACAATGAGCAGTTCTTC.

Of note for this clone: This CDR3 is also generated by other DNA sequences in the sample. DNA of the CDR3: TGTGCCAGCAGCCCATACAGGGGGGCTAACACTGAAGCTTTCTTT. Protein: CASSPYRGANTEAFF. V gene TRBV7-2 combines with J gene TRBJ1-1; 8 bases align to TRBD1. Trimming at V came to 5 bases and at J to 2 bases, leaving 7 bases not matched to a gene. The CDR3 runs to 15 residues. Germline CDR1 reads SGHTA; CDR2 reads FQGNSA.

The chain is built from TRBV4-3 and TRBJ1-1; a weak D match, TRBD1 (6 bases). Germline assignment: CDR1 LGHNA and CDR2 YSLEER. The germline V and J ends were trimmed by 5 bases and 5 bases, with 15 bases remaining between them. This CDR3 has 14 residues. The CDR3 DNA reads as TGCGCCAGCAGCTCAGGGGTAGCGGGAACTGAAGCTTTCTTT. This translates into CASSSGVAGTEAFF.

The chain links TRBV7-2 to TRBJ2-5, with D possibly being TRBD2 (5 bases). The V and J ends lost 5 bases and 2 bases respectively, with 15 bases between them. CDR1 is SGHTA, CDR2 FQGNSA, per germline. The CDR3 runs 15 residues. Written as DNA, the CDR3 is TGTGCCAGCAGCGGCGAGGGCAGTCGTCAAGAGACCCAGTACTTC. Translated: CASSGEGSRQETQYF.

In its sample, this clone was seen once. The junction departs from the called germline gene at one end, perhaps through a read error. This chain uses TRBV7-9 with TRBJ2-1; TRBD2 matches 8 bases. The CDR3 is made up of 17 amino acids. Per the germline V gene, CDR1 is SEHNR and CDR2 is FQNEAQ (reference sequence). CDR3 loop: CSSSSPTLAANYNEQFF. The CDR3 coding sequence is TGTTCCAGCAGCTCTCCCACACTAGCGGCAAACTACAATGAGCAGTTCTTC. Looking up the rest from reference TRBV7-9 and TRBJ2-1 gives the full variable domain: DTGVSQNPRHKITKRGQNVTFRCDPISEHNRLYWYRQTLGQGPEFLTYFQNEAQLEKSRLLSDRFSAERPKGSFSTLEIQRTEQGDSAMYLCSSSSPTLAANYNEQFFGPGTRLTVL.

The rearrangement links TRBV15 to TRBJ1-4; maybe TRBD1 (5 bases). CDR1 and CDR2 from the germline V gene are LNHNV and YYDKDF (reference sequence). Between the trimmed V and J ends, which lost 6 bases and 0 bases, there was a span of 5 bases. This CDR3 region has 13 residues. This CDR3 reads CATRTATNEKLFF. The CDR3 nucleotides read TGTGCCACCAGGACAGCAACTAATGAAAAACTGTTTTTT.

This chain connects TRBV6-6 to TRBJ1-2, with D tentatively TRBD1 (6 bases). Germline V CDR1 and CDR2: MNHNY, SVGAGI (reference sequence). V shed 2 bases and J shed 6 bases, with 13 bases lying between them. CDR3 length: 14 residues. CDR3 amino acids: CASSYRGGGDGYTF. The CDR3 region has the DNA TGTGCCAGCAGTTACAGGGGGGGAGGAGATGGCTACACCTTC.

This sequence joins TRBV7-9 and TRBJ2-7, with 8 bases fitting TRBD1. With 4 bases clipped from V and 5 bases from J, the junction kept 4 bases outside the gene matches. CDR1 SEHNR and CDR2 FQNEAQ come from the germline V gene (reference sequence). This CDR3 is built from 13 residues. The CDR3 here is CASSWSGGNEQYF. CDR3 nucleotides: TGTGCCAGCAGCTGGTCAGGGGGCAACGAGCAGTACTTC.

V usage is TRBV5-1 and J usage is TRBJ2-7, with 8 bases identical to TRBD2. The V and J ends lost 0 bases and 0 bases, in that order; junction bases with no gene match: 2. Germline loops: CDR1 SGHRS, CDR2 YFSETQ. CDR3 length: 15 residues. For the CDR3, the DNA is TGCGCCAGCAGCTTGGCGGGGGGGCACTCCTACGAGCAGTACTTC. Encoded protein: CASSLAGGHSYEQYF.

The chain employs TRBV7-9 and TRBJ2-1; 9 nucleotides align to TRBD1. The V and J ends lost 5 bases and 4 bases, in that order; junction bases with no gene match: 3. Germline CDR1 is SEHNR and CDR2 is FQNEAQ (reference sequence). The CDR3 sequence is 14 residues long. As DNA, the CDR3 is TGTGCCAGCAGCCGAGGACAGGGGTACAATGAGCAGTTCTTC. It encodes CASSRGQGYNEQFF.

This clone was observed a handful of times. This chain connects TRBV4-3 to TRBJ1-6; D not certain. This CDR3 spans 15 amino acids. Germline V CDR1 and CDR2: LGHNA, YSLEER. V was pared by 1 base and J by 5 bases, with 9 bases between. In nucleotides, the CDR3 is TGCGCCAGCAGCCAAGTAGAGGGTAATAATTCACCCCTCCACTTT. Residues: CASSQVEGNNSPLHF.

This chain joins TRBV2 and TRBJ1-1; D is ambiguous. The CDR3 has 14 amino acids. The V end lost 11 bases, the J end lost 0 bases, and 16 bases lay between the germline ends. Germline CDR1 reads SNHLY; CDR2 reads FYNNEI. CDR3 sequence: CAGKEGWVNTEAFF. Written as DNA, the CDR3 is TGTGCCGGCAAGGAGGGCTGGGTGAACACTGAAGCTTTCTTT.

Written as DNA, the CDR3 is TGCGCCAGCAGCACCGGGTTGGAGCAGTACTTC. The encoded protein is CASSTGLEQYF. The rearrangement uses TRBV5-1 and TRBJ2-7; D is undetermined. The germline V gene has CDR1 SGHRS and CDR2 YFSETQ. The CDR3 has 11 amino acids. Trimming left V 4 bases short and J 7 bases short, with 9 bases between.

V is TRBV10-3 and J is TRBJ2-3, with D possibly TRBD2 on 6 matching bases. The CDR3 runs 14 residues. The germline V gene encodes CDR1 ENHRY and CDR2 SYGVKD. The V and J ends lost 6 bases and 6 bases respectively, with 16 bases between them. The CDR3 region is CAIRRDGEWDTQYF. For the CDR3, the DNA is TGTGCCATCAGGCGGGACGGGGAGTGGGATACGCAGTATTTT.

The gene calls are TRBV30 and TRBJ1-1; D might be TRBD1 (5 bases). Trimming left V 4 bases short and J 4 bases short, with 19 bases between. CDR3 length: 15 amino acids. CDR1 and CDR2 from the germline V gene are GTSNPN and SVGIG (reference sequence). CDR3 amino acids: CAWTPRRGAATEAFF. The CDR3 DNA sequence: TGTGCCTGGACCCCTAGGAGGGGCGCGGCCACTGAAGCTTTCTTT.

The chain couples TRBV9 to TRBJ2-2; 10 bases fit TRBD2. V shed 0 bases, J shed 3 bases, and the junction held 14 bases outside the gene matches. CDR3 length: 20 residues. In germline, CDR1 is SGDLS, CDR2 YYNGEE. The CDR3 region has the DNA TGTGCCAGCAGCGTAGAGTACAGGGTAGCGGGGGGATTGGACACCGGGGAGCTGTTTTTT. This gives the protein CASSVEYRVAGGLDTGELFF.

The rearrangement uses TRBV19 and TRBJ1-1, with TRBD1 identical over 8 bases. The junction had 10 bases not matched to a gene; V was cut back by 4 bases and J by 3 bases. This CDR3 comprises 16 residues. CDR1 is LNHDA, CDR2 SQIVND, per germline (reference sequence). In nucleotides, the CDR3 is TGTGCCAGTAGTACCAGGGGGCGCAGGCTGGACACTGAAGCTTTCTTT. Its protein product is CASSTRGRRLDTEAFF. The full variable domain, rest sourced from reference TRBV19 and TRBJ1-1, is DGGITQSPKYLFRKEGQNVTLSCEQNLNHDAMYWYRQDPGQGLRLIYYSQIVNDFQKGDIAEGYSVSREKKESFPLTVTSAQKNPTAFYLCASSTRGRRLDTEAFFGQGTRLTVV.

The CDR3 region has the DNA TGTGCCAGCAGTTTATCGGCAAGTCCTAATGAAAAACTGTTTTTT. It is translated as CASSLSASPNEKLFF. The chain joins TRBV27 to TRBJ1-4; D uncertain. CDR3 length: 15 residues. Germline CDR1 and CDR2: MNHEY and SMNVEV (reference sequence). V was pared by 0 bases and J by 3 bases, with 8 bases between. Looking up the rest from reference TRBV27 and TRBJ1-4 gives the full variable domain: EAQVTQNPRYLITVTGKKLTVTCSQNMNHEYMSWYRQDPGLGLRQIYYSMNVEVTDKGDVPEGYKVSRKEKRNFPLILESPSPNQTSLYFCASSLSASPNEKLFFGSGTQLSVL.

CDR3 in DNA: TGTGCCAGCAGCTCGACAGGATCAATAGATACGCAGTATTTT. Protein product: CASSSTGSIDTQYF. The V call is TRBV7-3, the J call TRBJ2-3; the D gene is possibly TRBD1 (6 bases). Germline assignment: CDR1 SGHTA and CDR2 FQGTGA. This CDR3 is built from 14 residues. Trimming cost V 4 bases and J 5 bases, with 13 bases left between them.

This chain connects TRBV2 to TRBJ2-7; 7 bases align to TRBD2. Germline CDR1 reads SNHLY; CDR2 reads FYNNEI. CDR3 length: 17 residues. Trimming removed 3 bases from V and 3 bases from J; junction bases left unmatched: 14. DNA of the CDR3: TGTGCCAGCAGTGACGGTTCGCGGGGGTTAGAGAACTACGAGCAGTACTTC. Amino acids: CASSDGSRGLENYEQYF. The full variable domain, in which reference TRBV2 and TRBJ2-7 provide the parts outside the CDR3, is EPEVTQTPSHQVTQMGQEVILRCVPISNHLYFYWYRQILGQKVEFLVSFYNNEISEKSEIFDDQFSVERPDGSNFTLKIRSTKLEDSAMYFCASSDGSRGLENYEQYFGPGTRLTVT.